These 19 T cell receptor beta chains were all obtained from the same sample, sequenced in a study of beta chain features in type 1 diabetes. The sequenced template was cDNA made from the entire isolated RNA. Assay used: immunoSEQ multiplex PCR; TCRdb lists only in-frame clones, some missing. The table shows hundreds of thousands of clones, with roughly two thirds occurring only once. Specimen: naive CD4+ T cells from blood. These receptors were obtained from a young man in good health.

A few counts support this clone. This sequence joins TRBV4-3 and TRBJ1-2, with no clear D. V gave up 0 bases and J gave up 8 bases, with 16 bases separating them. The CDR3 has 15 amino acids. Germline CDR1 LGHNA, CDR2 YSLEER. CDR3 amino acids: CASSQDRGGSEGYTF. Written as DNA, the CDR3 is TGCGCCAGCAGCCAAGATCGGGGAGGTTCGGAGGGCTACACCTTC.

This chain uses TRBV30 with TRBJ2-7, with 12 bases matching TRBD2. Trimming cost V 0 bases and J 4 bases; bases outside gene matches: 1. The CDR3 covers 14 residues. CDR1 and CDR2 from the germline V gene are GTSNPN and SVGIG (reference sequence). The CDR3 protein is CAWSVLAGGYEQYF. In DNA, the CDR3 is TGTGCCTGGAGTGTCCTAGCGGGGGGGTACGAGCAGTACTTC.

This chain connects TRBV15 to TRBJ1-2; maybe TRBD1 (5 bases). Germline V CDR1 and CDR2: LNHNV, YYDKDF (reference sequence). The CDR3 is 14 residues long. V dropped 2 bases and J dropped 6 bases, with 13 bases sitting between them. The CDR3 DNA is TGTGCCACCAGCAGACAGGGCCGCTCCGATGGCTACACCTTC. Residues: CATSRQGRSDGYTF.

This chain connects TRBV4-1 to TRBJ2-5; a possible D gene is TRBD2 (5 bases). Germline loops: CDR1 MGHRA, CDR2 YSYEKL. There are 18 residues in the CDR3. The V and J ends lost 1 base and 4 bases respectively, with 22 bases between them. The DNA for the CDR3 is TGCGCCAGCAGCCAAGTAGTGGGAAGGCAACGGGGTCGAGAGACCCAGTACTTC. Its protein product is CASSQVVGRQRGRETQYF.

The V gene is TRBV5-6, the J gene TRBJ2-7; maybe TRBD2 (6 bases). Germline CDR1 SGHDT, CDR2 YYEEEE. The CDR3 is made up of 12 amino acids. Trimming took off 5 bases at V and 3 bases at J, with 9 bases between the two ends. CDR3 protein: CASSRESYEQYF. The CDR3 DNA follows: TGTGCCAGCAGTCGGGAGAGCTACGAGCAGTACTTC.

The V and J genes are TRBV6-5 and TRBJ2-5, with 9 positions matching TRBD1. CDR1 MNHEY and CDR2 SVGAGI come from the germline V gene. The CDR3 is made up of 14 amino acids. The trim removed 0 bases at V and 5 bases at J, leaving 1 base unmatched. CDR3 DNA sequence: TGTGCCAGCAGTTACTCGACAGGGGGTGAGACCCAGTACTTC. Translated: CASSYSTGGETQYF.

The rearrangement links TRBV4-2 to TRBJ2-3; D remains unclear. CDR1 is LGHNA and CDR2 is YNFKEQ in the germline V gene. The CDR3 consists of 14 residues. The V end lost 5 bases, the J end lost 3 bases, and 12 bases lay between the germline ends. The CDR3 DNA sequence: TGTGCCAGCAGCTTCGGGCAAGCGACAGATACGCAGTATTTT. It is translated as CASSFGQATDTQYF.

This clone showed up just a few times. The chain joins TRBV4-3 to TRBJ2-1, with 11 bases fitting TRBD2. Germline-derived CDR1 and CDR2 are LGHNA and YSLEER. V lost 4 bases, J lost 4 bases, and 6 bases stayed unmatched. CDR3 size: 16 residues. CDR3 nucleotides: TGCGCCAGCAGCCGAGGGACTAGCGGCGAATACAATGAGCAGTTCTTC. Residues: CASSRGTSGEYNEQFF.

The V gene is TRBV30, the J gene TRBJ2-1; D gene uncertain. CDR3 length: 13 amino acids. Germline CDR1 and CDR2: GTSNPN and SVGIG (reference sequence). V lost 1 base to trimming and J lost 13 bases, with 17 bases between them. The CDR3 here is CAWSASSPGIQFF. The CDR3 nucleotides read TGTGCCTGGAGTGCCTCGTCACCAGGAATTCAGTTCTTC.

The V and J genes are TRBV10-3 and TRBJ2-4; D may be TRBD2 (5 bases). The CDR3 spans 14 residues. The V end was cut by 4 bases, the J end by 1 base, with 8 bases between. Germline V lookup: CDR1 ENHRY, CDR2 SYGVKD. The CDR3 sequence: CAISGTGAKNIQYF. The CDR3 DNA sequence: TGTGCCATCAGTGGCACGGGGGCCAAAAACATTCAGTACTTC.

The chain is built from TRBV30 and TRBJ1-1; D is uncertain. Trimming pared 5 bases from V and 1 base from J, leaving 8 bases between. The germline V gene has CDR1 GTSNPN and CDR2 SVGIG (reference sequence). CDR3 length: 12 residues. This CDR3 reads CAWCYSNTEAFF. The CDR3 nucleotides read TGTGCCTGGTGTTATTCGAACACTGAAGCTTTCTTT.

This chain links TRBV30 with TRBJ2-1; 9 positions match TRBD2. CDR1 is GTSNPN, CDR2 SVGIG, per germline (reference sequence). The ends lost 4 bases at V and 1 base at J; junction bases unmatched: 2. The CDR3 covers 14 residues. CDR3 in DNA: TGTGCCTGGACTAGCGGGATTTCCTACAATGAGCAGTTCTTC. This sequence encodes CAWTSGISYNEQFF.

The genes are TRBV4-3 and TRBJ1-5; possible D gene TRBD1, 6 bases. V lost 0 bases, J lost 6 bases, and 12 bases lay in between. The length of the CDR3 is 15 residues. Germline CDR1 and CDR2: LGHNA and YSLEER. The CDR3 DNA is TGCGCCAGCAGCCAAGATGGAAGGGGGTTTCAGCCCCAGCATTTT. Its translation is CASSQDGRGFQPQHF.

The V and J genes are TRBV9 and TRBJ1-2; D might be TRBD1 (6 bases). The CDR3 extends over 13 amino acids. Trimming cost V 2 bases and J 2 bases, with 7 bases left between them. Germline values: CDR1 SGDLS, CDR2 YYNGEE. CDR3 protein: CASSVGTNYGYTF. The CDR3 DNA reads TGTGCCAGCAGCGTCGGGACAAACTATGGCTACACCTTC.

This chain joins TRBV30 and TRBJ2-5; 8 nucleotides agree with TRBD1. The J call could be wrong; TRBJ2-7 is a better fit for the DNA end. The CDR3 has 12 residues. Germline CDR1 and CDR2: GTSNPN and SVGIG (reference sequence). CDR3 residues: CAQSQGAREQYF. CDR3 DNA: TGTGCCCAGAGCCAGGGGGCGCGCGAGCAGTACTTC.

The gene calls are TRBV29-1 and TRBJ2-5; 10 bases are shared with TRBD2. Germline V gene sequence: CDR1 SQVTM, CDR2 ANQGSEA. The CDR3 is 13 amino acids. V was pared by 6 bases and J by 3 bases, with 4 bases of the junction left unmatched. In DNA, the CDR3 is TGCAGCGTACAACTAGCGGGGAAAGAGACCCAGTACTTC. Translating gives CSVQLAGKETQYF.

This clone was seen a handful of times. This chain uses TRBV4-3 with TRBJ2-3; maybe TRBD1 (5 bases). CDR1 is LGHNA and CDR2 is YSLEER in the germline V gene. V was clipped by 0 bases and J by 6 bases, with 13 bases between them. CDR3 size: 15 residues. CDR3 in amino acids: CASSQDDPGRDTQYF. The DNA for the CDR3 is TGCGCCAGCAGCCAAGACGACCCAGGGCGGGATACGCAGTATTTT.

The chain has TRBV7-2 and TRBJ2-7, with unresolved D. Trimming cost V 2 bases and J 0 bases, with 5 bases left between them. Germline CDR1 and CDR2: SGHTA and FQGNSA. This CDR3 contains 13 residues. DNA for the CDR3: TGTGCCAGCAGCTTATTCGACTCCTACGAGCAGTACTTC. Translating gives CASSLFDSYEQYF.

This clone has just a few counts. The chain uses TRBV6-5 and TRBJ2-1; TRBD2 agrees at 7 bases. The germline V gene encodes CDR1 MNHEY and CDR2 SVGAGI. The CDR3 has 14 amino acids. V trimming: 4 bases; J trimming: 7 bases; junction bases outside the gene matches: 7. CDR3 coding DNA: TGTGCCAGCAGTTCCGGACTAGTTTATAATGAGCAGTTCTTC. This encodes CASSSGLVYNEQFF.